One sample yielded the 12 T cell receptor beta chains listed below, sequenced in a study of shared clonotypes between healthy human individuals. The repertoire was sequenced with immunoSEQ multiplex PCR; TCRdb's copy has only in-frame clones and lacks some. The sample consists of hundreds of thousands of clones, 73% of them appearing once. Material: memory CD4+ T cells sorted from blood. Subset here: CD45RA-negative fraction. All receptors derive from a woman in her 30s in good health.

As DNA, the CDR3 is TGTGCCAGCAGTGAAAGGGCGGGCACAGATACGCAGTATTTT. Translation: CASSERAGTDTQYF. The V call is TRBV2, the J call TRBJ2-3; D is ambiguous. V was clipped by 2 bases and J by 1 base, with 7 bases between them. CDR1 is SNHLY and CDR2 is FYNNEI in the germline V gene. The CDR3 spans 14 residues.

The CDR3 reads CASSPLAGGDGKQYF. In nucleotides, the CDR3 is TGTGCCAGCAGCCCTCTAGCGGGAGGGGACGGGAAGCAGTATTTT. The chain employs TRBV11-2 and TRBJ2-3; 12 positions match TRBD2. J was trimmed by 11 bases and V by 5 bases; bases with no gene match: 11. Germline-derived CDR1 and CDR2 are SGHAT and FQNNGV. This CDR3 region has 15 residues.

The chain is built from TRBV30 and TRBJ2-1; TRBD2 might be the D (5 bases). The CDR3 sequence is 11 residues long. CDR1 GTSNPN and CDR2 SVGIG come from the germline V gene (reference sequence). Trimming stripped 3 bases from V and 9 bases from J, with 9 bases between. The CDR3 spells CAWRIAIEQFF. The CDR3 coding sequence is TGTGCCTGGAGAATAGCGATTGAGCAGTTCTTC. Filled out from reference TRBV30 and TRBJ2-1, the complete variable domain reads SQTIHQWPATLVQPVGSPLSLECTVEGTSNPNLYWYRQAAGRGLQLLFYSVGIGQISSEVPQNLSASRPQDRQFILSSKKLLLSDSGFYLCAWRIAIEQFFGPGTRLTVL.

This rearrangement joins TRBV28 to TRBJ2-4; no definite D call. Germline V gene lookup returns CDR1 MDHEN and CDR2 SYDVKM. CDR3 size: 13 residues. Trimming removed 5 bases at V and 7 bases at J, with 12 bases between. As DNA, the CDR3 is TGTGCCAGCAGTCCCCATACTGGGAACATTCAGTACTTC. This sequence encodes CASSPHTGNIQYF.

The V and J genes are TRBV5-1 and TRBJ2-1; D gene unclear. Germline CDR1 is SGHRS and CDR2 is YFSETQ. The CDR3 totals 13 residues. The germline V and J ends were trimmed by 4 bases and 8 bases, with 13 bases remaining between them. The CDR3 bases are TGCGCCAGCAGCCCCCAGCTAGGCGATGAGCAGTTCTTC. It yields the protein CASSPQLGDEQFF.

To note about this clone: Other DNA sequences of this sample code for an identical CDR3. This chain connects TRBV5-1 to TRBJ2-5; D may be TRBD1 (6 bases). The CDR3 is 13 amino acids. V was pared by 7 bases and J by 1 base, with 11 bases between. Germline V gene lookup returns CDR1 SGHRS and CDR2 YFSETQ. The CDR3 region is CASSPGVQETQYF. The CDR3 region has the DNA TGCGCCAGCTCACCAGGGGTCCAAGAGACCCAGTACTTC.

The CDR3 reads CASSRQGPDTGELFF. In DNA, the CDR3 is TGTGCCAGCTCCCGACAGGGGCCGGACACCGGGGAGCTGTTTTTT. This sequence joins TRBV6-6 and TRBJ2-2; 8 positions match TRBD1. Trimming took 8 bases from V and 3 from J; bases not matched to a gene: 8. Germline CDR1 MNHNY, CDR2 SVGAGI (reference sequence). This CDR3 region has 15 residues.

V and J are TRBV29-1 and TRBJ2-7; no clear D. V was cut by 4 bases and J by 0 bases, with 10 bases left in between. This CDR3 has 13 residues. CDR1 SQVTM and CDR2 ANQGSEA come from the germline V gene. CDR3 sequence reads: CSVVPADSYEQYF. In nucleotides, the CDR3 is TGCAGCGTTGTTCCCGCCGACTCCTACGAGCAGTACTTC.

This rearrangement joins TRBV27 to TRBJ2-7; D gene ambiguous. CDR3 length equals 11 residues. CDR1 and CDR2 (germline): MNHEY, SMNVEV (reference sequence). CDR3 residues: CATLGSHEQYF. CDR3 nucleotide sequence: TGTGCGACTCTAGGGTCCCACGAGCAGTACTTC.

This clone is a singleton in its sample. CDR3 residues: CASSPGLAGNNEQFF. The CDR3 region has the DNA TGTGCCAGCAGCCCGGGACTAGCGGGAAACAATGAGCAGTTCTTC. The V and J genes are TRBV21-1 and TRBJ2-1; the table's D call, TRBD2, has no DNA check behind it. TRBV21-1 is classified as a pseudogene. There are 15 residues in the CDR3.

CDR3: CASSLSVLAFF. The DNA for the CDR3 is TGTGCCAGCAGTTTAAGCGTCCTAGCTTTCTTT. The genes are TRBV28 and TRBJ1-1; D unclear. This CDR3 region has 11 residues. With 2 bases removed from V and 10 bases from J, the gap between germline ends came to 8 bases. Germline V gene lookup returns CDR1 MDHEN and CDR2 SYDVKM.

As DNA, the CDR3 is TGCGCCAGCAGCTTGGAAGGGCGGGATGTAGATACGCAGTATTTT. Residues: CASSLEGRDVDTQYF. The rearrangement links TRBV5-1 to TRBJ2-3, with D perhaps TRBD2 (6 bases). Germline CDR1 is SGHRS and CDR2 is YFSETQ. V was clipped by 0 bases and J by 5 bases, with 13 bases between them. The CDR3 totals 15 residues.